This entry lists 14 T cell receptor beta chains sequenced from one sample in a study of OX40 agonist ivuxolimab in advanced cancers. Clones were read by immunoSEQ multiplex PCR, and TCRdb kept only the in-frame ones, dropping some. The repertoire holds 100,000 or so clones, with 80% to 95% as singletons. Sample: CD4+ or CD8+ T cells sorted from blood, taken in a trial of the OX40 agonist ivuxolimab. Receptors were obtained from an adult with an advanced solid tumor such as melanoma, head and neck, liver or kidney cancer.

This rearrangement joins TRBV7-8 to TRBJ1-1; D is unresolved. V was clipped by 3 bases and J by 1 base, with 6 bases between them. CDR3 size: 13 residues. Germline V lookup: CDR1 SGHVS, CDR2 FQNEAQ. CDR3 nucleotide sequence: TGTGCCAGCAGCTTTAGAACGAACACTGAAGCTTTCTTT. It yields the protein CASSFRTNTEAFF.

CDR3 sequence reads: CASEQGEQFF. The CDR3 DNA is TGTGCCAGCGAGCAGGGGGAGCAGTTCTTC. The V call is TRBV2, the J call TRBJ2-1; D is perhaps TRBD1 (6 bases). Germline V lookup: CDR1 SNHLY, CDR2 FYNNEI. This CDR3 contains 10 residues. The ends were cut back, 8 bases at V and 10 bases at J, with 9 bases in the middle.

The rearrangement uses TRBV27 and TRBJ2-1; D gene unclear. The ends were cut back, 4 bases at V and 2 bases at J, with 9 bases in the middle. The CDR3 totals 14 residues. Germline CDR1 reads MNHEY; CDR2 reads SMNVEV (reference sequence). DNA for the CDR3: TGTGCCAGCAGTTCTGGTGGCCCCTACAATGAGCAGTTCTTC. Its protein product is CASSSGGPYNEQFF.

V usage is TRBV9 and J usage is TRBJ2-7, with D possibly matching TRBD2 (5 bases). The CDR3 consists of 12 residues. Germline lookup yields CDR1 SGDLS and CDR2 YYNGEE. Trimming stripped 4 bases from V and 5 bases from J, with 10 bases between. This CDR3 is CASSRGMDEQYF. The CDR3 bases are TGTGCCAGCAGCCGGGGAATGGACGAGCAGTACTTC.

The gene calls are TRBV4-1 and TRBJ2-5; a possible D gene is TRBD2 (5 bases). Per the germline V gene, CDR1 is MGHRA and CDR2 is YSYEKL. The ends were cut back, 3 bases at V and 1 base at J, with 12 bases in the middle. This CDR3 comprises 15 residues. CDR3 DNA sequence: TGCGCCAGCAGCCATTCTCGACGGGGCCAAGAGACCCAGTACTTC. The encoded protein is CASSHSRRGQETQYF.

This clone was picked up one time. The chain links TRBV7-6 to TRBJ1-1; 9 nucleotides line up with TRBD1. CDR1 is SGHVS, CDR2 FNYEAQ, per germline. The CDR3 has 15 residues. J lost 5 bases, V lost 4 bases, and 8 bases had no gene match. CDR3 sequence: CASSSRQGEGTEAFF. In DNA form, the CDR3 reads TGTGCCAGCAGCTCACGACAGGGGGAGGGAACTGAAGCTTTCTTT.

The gene calls are TRBV19 and TRBJ2-7; 10 nucleotides agree with TRBD1. The germline V gene has CDR1 LNHDA and CDR2 SQIVND (reference sequence). With 10 bases clipped from V and 6 bases from J, the junction kept 9 bases outside the gene matches. This CDR3 has 13 amino acids. The CDR3 protein is CATRTGGFSEQYF. CDR3 nucleotides: TGTGCCACCAGGACAGGGGGGTTCAGCGAGCAGTACTTC.

This rearrangement joins TRBV6-5 to TRBJ2-7; D call uncertain. The V end lost 2 bases, the J end lost 2 bases, and 10 bases lay between the germline ends. The germline V gene has CDR1 MNHEY and CDR2 SVGAGI. This CDR3 has 14 amino acids. The CDR3 bases are TGTGCCAGCAGTTACCGTATAAACACCTACGAGCAGTACTTC. Protein sequence: CASSYRINTYEQYF.

This chain links TRBV7-9 with TRBJ2-7, with 7 bases identical to TRBD2. The junction had 9 bases not matched to a gene; V was cut back by 4 bases and J by 0 bases. The CDR3 covers 16 residues. Germline V CDR1 and CDR2: SEHNR, FQNEAQ (reference sequence). CDR3 sequence reads: CASSSRAGLSSYEQYF. CDR3 coding DNA: TGTGCCAGCAGCTCCCGAGCGGGATTGAGCTCCTACGAGCAGTACTTC.

This chain joins TRBV7-9 and TRBJ2-1; weak D call: TRBD2 (7 bases). Looked up from germline, CDR1 is SEHNR and CDR2 is FQNEAQ (reference sequence). The CDR3 runs to 15 residues. Trimming took off 2 bases at V and 6 bases at J, with 14 bases between the two ends. CDR3 protein: CASSLLGGRANEQFF. The CDR3 region has the DNA TGTGCCAGCAGCTTATTAGGGGGGAGGGCCAATGAGCAGTTCTTC.

The sample holds one count of this clone. The CDR3 bases are TGTGCCAGCAGCCTGACAGGGTCAGATACGCAGTATTTT. Translating it yields CASSLTGSDTQYF. The chain uses TRBV14 and TRBJ2-3; 7 nucleotides agree with TRBD1. There are 13 residues in the CDR3. V lost 4 bases to trimming and J lost 4 bases; unmatched junction nucleotides: 2. Germline CDR1 is SGHDN and CDR2 is FVKESK.

V and J are TRBV4-3 and TRBJ2-7; either TRBD1 or TRBD2 may fit D (5 bases each). CDR1 LGHNA and CDR2 YSLEER come from the germline V gene. V lost 0 bases to trimming and J lost 3 bases, with 15 bases between them. CDR3 length equals 16 residues. In nucleotides, the CDR3 is TGCGCCAGCAGCCAAGATTATGGGGGTAGTAGCTACGAGCAGTACTTC. As protein: CASSQDYGGSSYEQYF.

The chain links TRBV13 to TRBJ2-5; 10 bases match TRBD2. The DNA end lines up better with TRBJ2-7; the J call may be wrong. From germline, CDR1 is PRHDT and CDR2 FYEKMQ (reference sequence). This CDR3 is built from 15 residues. The CDR3 loop is CASSVRTSGPYEQYF. The CDR3 nucleotides read TGTGCCAGCAGCGTTAGGACTAGCGGCCCCTACGAGCAGTACTTC.

The chain recombines TRBV7-9 with TRBJ2-2, with D perhaps matching TRBD2 (5 bases). Germline V CDR1 and CDR2: SEHNR, FQNEAQ (reference sequence). Trimming took 1 base from V and 3 from J, leaving 12 bases between them. The CDR3 spans 16 residues. The DNA of the CDR3 is TGTGCCAGCAGCTTAGGAGGGAGTCGGTACACCGGGGAGCTGTTTTTT. Protein sequence: CASSLGGSRYTGELFF.